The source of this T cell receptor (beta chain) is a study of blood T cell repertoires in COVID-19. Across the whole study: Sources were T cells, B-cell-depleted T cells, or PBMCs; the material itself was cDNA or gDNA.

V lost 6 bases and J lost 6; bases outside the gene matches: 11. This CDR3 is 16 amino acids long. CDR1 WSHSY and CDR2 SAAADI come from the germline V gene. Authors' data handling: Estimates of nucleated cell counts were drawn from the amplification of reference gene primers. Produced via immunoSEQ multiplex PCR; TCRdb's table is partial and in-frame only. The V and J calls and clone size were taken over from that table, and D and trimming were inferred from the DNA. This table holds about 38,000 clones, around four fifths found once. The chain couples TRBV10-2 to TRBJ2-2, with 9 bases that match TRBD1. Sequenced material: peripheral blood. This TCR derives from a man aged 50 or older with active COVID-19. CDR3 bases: TGCGCCAGCAGGGATGTGGGACAGGGCGCTGCCGGGGAGCTGTTTTTT. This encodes CASRDVGQGAAGELFF.